The present T cell receptor beta chain was sequenced within a study of T cells in women clearing cervical HPV infection. Study-level information: Case blood was drawn a median approximately five months after lesion detection.

For this clone: The CDR3 end lies 3 residues beyond the end of the read and is filled in from the germline J gene.

TCRdb keeps only in-frame clones here, not all; method: immunoSEQ multiplex PCR. The table lists some 30,000 clones. CDR1 is GTSNPN, CDR2 SVGIG, per germline (reference sequence). Trimming removed 3 bases from V and 3 bases from J, with 12 bases in between. The CDR3 contains 14 residues. The V call is TRBV30, the J call TRBJ1-5; the D gene is possibly TRBD1 (5 bases). The receptor comes from a woman between 18 and 75 years old with a cervical HPV16 infection that either progressed to CIN3+ or cleared (not recorded which). The specimen sequenced was blood buffy coat. The CDR3 reads CAWSAGSFNQPQHF. Incomplete CDR3 DNA: TGTGCCTGGAGCGCAGGGTCCTTCAATCAGCCC.